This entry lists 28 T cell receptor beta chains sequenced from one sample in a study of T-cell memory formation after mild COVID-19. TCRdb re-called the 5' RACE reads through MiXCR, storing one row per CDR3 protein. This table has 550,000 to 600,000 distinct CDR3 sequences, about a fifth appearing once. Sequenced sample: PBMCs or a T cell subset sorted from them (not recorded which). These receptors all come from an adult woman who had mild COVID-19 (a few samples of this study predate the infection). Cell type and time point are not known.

The DNA of the CDR3 is TGTGCCAGCATCCTCGACTCCGTGGATACGCAGTATTTT. Translated: CASILDSVDTQYF. V gene TRBV12-3 or TRBV12-4 combines with J gene TRBJ2-3; no clear D. The CDR3 contains 13 residues. Between the trimmed V and J ends, which lost 7 bases and 6 bases, there was a span of 14 bases.

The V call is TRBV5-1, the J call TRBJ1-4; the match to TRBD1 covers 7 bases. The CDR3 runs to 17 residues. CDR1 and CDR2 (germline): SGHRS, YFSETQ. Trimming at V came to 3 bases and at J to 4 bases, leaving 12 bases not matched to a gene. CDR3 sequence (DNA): TGCGCCAGCAGCTCCGCTCCCACAGGGGCTTTTAATGAAAAACTGTTTTTT. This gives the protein CASSSAPTGAFNEKLFF.

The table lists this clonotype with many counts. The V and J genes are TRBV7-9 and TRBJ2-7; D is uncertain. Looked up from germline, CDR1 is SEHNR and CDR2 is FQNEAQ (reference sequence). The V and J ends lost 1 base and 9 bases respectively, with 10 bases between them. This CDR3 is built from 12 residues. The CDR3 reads CASSLVQWPQYF. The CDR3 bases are TGTGCCAGCAGCTTAGTTCAGTGGCCGCAGTACTTC.

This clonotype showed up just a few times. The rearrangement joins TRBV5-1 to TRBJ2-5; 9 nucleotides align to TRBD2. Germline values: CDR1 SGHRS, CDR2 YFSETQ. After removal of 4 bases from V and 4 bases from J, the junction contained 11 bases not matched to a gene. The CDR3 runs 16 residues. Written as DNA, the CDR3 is TGCGCCAGCAGCCTCTACGGCGGGGGGGCCGCAGAGACCCAGTACTTC. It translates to CASSLYGGGAAETQYF. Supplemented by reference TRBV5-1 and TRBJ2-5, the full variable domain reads KAGVTQTPRYLIKTRGQQVTLSCSPISGHRSVSWYQQTPGQGLQFLFEYFSETQRNKGNFPGRFSGRQFSNSRSEMNVSTLELGDSALYLCASSLYGGGAAETQYFGPGTRLLVL.

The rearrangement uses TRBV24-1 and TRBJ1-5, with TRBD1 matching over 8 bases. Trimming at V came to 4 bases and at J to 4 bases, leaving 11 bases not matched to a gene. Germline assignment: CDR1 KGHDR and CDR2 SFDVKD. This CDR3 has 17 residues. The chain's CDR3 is CATSDHAGQGRNQPQHF. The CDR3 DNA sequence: TGTGCCACCAGTGACCACGCCGGACAGGGACGGAATCAGCCCCAGCATTTT.

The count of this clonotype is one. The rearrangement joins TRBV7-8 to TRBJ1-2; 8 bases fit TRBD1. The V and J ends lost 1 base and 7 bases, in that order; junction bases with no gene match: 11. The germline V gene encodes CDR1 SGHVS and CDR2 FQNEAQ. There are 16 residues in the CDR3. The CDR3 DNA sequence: TGTGCCAGCAGCTTAGGGGCAGGGGGCCGGGGGTTTGGCTACACCTTC. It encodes CASSLGAGGRGFGYTF.

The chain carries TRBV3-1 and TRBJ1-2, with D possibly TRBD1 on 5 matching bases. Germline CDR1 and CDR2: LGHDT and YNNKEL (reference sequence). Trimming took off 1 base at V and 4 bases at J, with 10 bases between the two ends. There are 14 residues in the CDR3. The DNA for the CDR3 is TGTGCCAGCAGCCAAGTCGGACATAGCTATGGCTACACCTTC. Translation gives CASSQVGHSYGYTF.

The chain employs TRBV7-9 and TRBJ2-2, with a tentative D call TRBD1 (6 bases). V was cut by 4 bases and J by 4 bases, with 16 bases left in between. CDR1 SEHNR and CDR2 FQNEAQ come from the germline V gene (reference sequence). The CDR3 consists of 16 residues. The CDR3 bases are TGTGCCAGCAGCTCCCGGGACAACTTGATCACCGGGGAGCTGTTTTTT. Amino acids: CASSSRDNLITGELFF.

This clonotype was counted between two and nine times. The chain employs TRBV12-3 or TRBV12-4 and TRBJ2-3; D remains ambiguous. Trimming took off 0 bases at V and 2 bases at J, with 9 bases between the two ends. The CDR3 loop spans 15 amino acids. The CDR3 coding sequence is TGTGCCAGCAGTTTAGCGGGTAGAAACACAGATACGCAGTATTTT. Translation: CASSLAGRNTDTQYF.

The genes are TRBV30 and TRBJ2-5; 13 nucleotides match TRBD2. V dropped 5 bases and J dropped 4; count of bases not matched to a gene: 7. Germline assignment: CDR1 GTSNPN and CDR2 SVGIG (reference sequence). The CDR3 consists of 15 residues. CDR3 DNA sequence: TGTGCCTGGGACACTAGCGGGAGGGCCTTAGAGACCCAGTACTTC. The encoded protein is CAWDTSGRALETQYF.

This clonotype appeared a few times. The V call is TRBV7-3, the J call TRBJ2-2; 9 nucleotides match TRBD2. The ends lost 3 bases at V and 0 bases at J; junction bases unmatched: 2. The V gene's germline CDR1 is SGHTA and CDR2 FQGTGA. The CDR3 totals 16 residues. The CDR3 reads CASSFTSGPNTGELFF. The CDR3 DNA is TGTGCCAGCAGCTTCACTAGCGGGCCGAACACCGGGGAGCTGTTTTTT.

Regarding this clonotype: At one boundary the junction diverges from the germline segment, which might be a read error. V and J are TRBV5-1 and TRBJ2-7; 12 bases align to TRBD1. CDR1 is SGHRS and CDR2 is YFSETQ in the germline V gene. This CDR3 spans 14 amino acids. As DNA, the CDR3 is TGCGCCAGAAGCTCCGGGACAGGGGGCGACGAGCAGTACTTC. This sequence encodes CARSSGTGGDEQYF.

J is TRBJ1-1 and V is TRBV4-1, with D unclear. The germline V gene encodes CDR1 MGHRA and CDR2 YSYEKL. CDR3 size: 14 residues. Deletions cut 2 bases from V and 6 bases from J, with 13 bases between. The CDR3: CASSQQQGISEAFF. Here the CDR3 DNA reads TGCGCCAGCAGCCAACAACAAGGGATCTCTGAAGCTTTCTTT.

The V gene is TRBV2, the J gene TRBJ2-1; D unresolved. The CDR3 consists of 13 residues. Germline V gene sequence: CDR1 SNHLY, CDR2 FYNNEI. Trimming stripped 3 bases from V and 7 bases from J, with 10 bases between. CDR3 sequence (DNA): TGTGCCAGCAGTGATCCCCGCTCGAATGAGCAGTTCTTC. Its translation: CASSDPRSNEQFF.

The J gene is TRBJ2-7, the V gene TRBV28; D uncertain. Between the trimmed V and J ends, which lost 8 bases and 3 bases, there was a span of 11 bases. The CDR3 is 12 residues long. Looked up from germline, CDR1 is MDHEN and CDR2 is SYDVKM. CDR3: CASASELYEQYF. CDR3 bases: TGTGCCAGCGCAAGTGAACTCTACGAGCAGTACTTC.

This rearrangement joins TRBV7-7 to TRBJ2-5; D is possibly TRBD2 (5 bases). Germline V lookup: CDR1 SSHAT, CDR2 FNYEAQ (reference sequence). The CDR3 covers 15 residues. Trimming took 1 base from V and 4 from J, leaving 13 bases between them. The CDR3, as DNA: TGTGCCAGCAGCTTAGGTCTGGGGAGAACAGAGACCCAGTACTTC. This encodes CASSLGLGRTETQYF. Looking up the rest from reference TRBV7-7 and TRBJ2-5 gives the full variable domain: GAGVSQSPRYKVTKRGQDVTLRCDPISSHATLYWYQQALGQGPEFLTYFNYEAQPDKSGLPSDRFSAERPEGSISTLTIQRTEQRDSAMYRCASSLGLGRTETQYFGPGTRLLVL.

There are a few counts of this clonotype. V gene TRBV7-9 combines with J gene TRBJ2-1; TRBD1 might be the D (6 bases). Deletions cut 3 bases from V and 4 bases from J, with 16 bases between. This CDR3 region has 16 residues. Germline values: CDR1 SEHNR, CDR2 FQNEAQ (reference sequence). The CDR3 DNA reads TGTGCCAGCAGCTTCGGGACAACGAATCGATACAATGAGCAGTTCTTC. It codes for CASSFGTTNRYNEQFF. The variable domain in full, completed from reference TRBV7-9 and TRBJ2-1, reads DTGVSQNPRHKITKRGQNVTFRCDPISEHNRLYWYRQTLGQGPEFLTYFQNEAQLEKSRLLSDRFSAERPKGSFSTLEIQRTEQGDSAMYLCASSFGTTNRYNEQFFGPGTRLTVL.

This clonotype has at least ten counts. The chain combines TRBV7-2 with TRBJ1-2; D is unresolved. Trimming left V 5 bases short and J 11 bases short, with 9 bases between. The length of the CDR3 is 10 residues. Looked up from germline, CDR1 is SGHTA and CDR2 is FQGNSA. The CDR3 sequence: CASSLGSYTF. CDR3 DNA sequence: TGTGCCAGCAGCCTAGGGAGTTACACCTTC.

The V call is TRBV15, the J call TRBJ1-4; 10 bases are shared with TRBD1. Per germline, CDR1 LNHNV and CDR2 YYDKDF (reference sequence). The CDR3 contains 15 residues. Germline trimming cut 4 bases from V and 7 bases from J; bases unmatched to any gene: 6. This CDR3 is CATSTDRGLGEKLFF. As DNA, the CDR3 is TGTGCCACCAGCACTGACAGGGGGCTTGGTGAAAAACTGTTTTTT. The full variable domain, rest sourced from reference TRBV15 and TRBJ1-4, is DAMVIQNPRYQVTQFGKPVTLSCSQTLNHNVMYWYQQKSSQAPKLLFHYYDKDFNNEADTPDNFQSRRPNTSFCFLDIRSPGLGDTAMYLCATSTDRGLGEKLFFGSGTQLSVL.

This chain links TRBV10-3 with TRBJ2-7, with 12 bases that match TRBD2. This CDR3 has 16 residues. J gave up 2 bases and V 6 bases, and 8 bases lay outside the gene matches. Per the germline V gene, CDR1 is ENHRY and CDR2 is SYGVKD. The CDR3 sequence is CAIRASGGDSPYEQYF. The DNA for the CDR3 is TGTGCCATCAGGGCTAGCGGGGGGGATTCTCCCTACGAGCAGTACTTC.

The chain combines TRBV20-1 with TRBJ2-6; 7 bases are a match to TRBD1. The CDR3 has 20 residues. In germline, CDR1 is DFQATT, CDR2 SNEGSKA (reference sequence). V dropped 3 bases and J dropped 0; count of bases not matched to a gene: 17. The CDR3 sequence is CSARQPGQRGPFSGANVLTF. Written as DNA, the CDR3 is TGCAGTGCTAGGCAACCGGGACAGCGAGGGCCTTTCTCTGGGGCCAACGTCCTGACTTTC.

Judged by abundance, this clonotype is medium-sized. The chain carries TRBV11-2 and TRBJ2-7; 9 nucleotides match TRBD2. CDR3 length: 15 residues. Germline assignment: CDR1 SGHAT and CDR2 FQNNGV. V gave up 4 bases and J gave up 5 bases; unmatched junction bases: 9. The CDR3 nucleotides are TGTGCCAGCAGCTCACCTATAGCGGGAGTCCACGAGCAGTACTTC. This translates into CASSSPIAGVHEQYF.

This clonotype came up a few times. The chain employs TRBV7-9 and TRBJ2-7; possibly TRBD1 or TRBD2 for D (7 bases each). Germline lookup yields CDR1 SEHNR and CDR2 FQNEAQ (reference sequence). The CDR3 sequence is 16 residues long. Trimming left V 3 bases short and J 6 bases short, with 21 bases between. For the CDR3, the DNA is TGTGCCAGCAGCTTCCCAGGGAGGGGGCAAAGCGGCGAGCAGTACTTC. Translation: CASSFPGRGQSGEQYF. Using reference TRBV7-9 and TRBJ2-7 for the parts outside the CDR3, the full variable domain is DTGVSQNPRHKITKRGQNVTFRCDPISEHNRLYWYRQTLGQGPEFLTYFQNEAQLEKSRLLSDRFSAERPKGSFSTLEIQRTEQGDSAMYLCASSFPGRGQSGEQYFGPGTRLTVT.

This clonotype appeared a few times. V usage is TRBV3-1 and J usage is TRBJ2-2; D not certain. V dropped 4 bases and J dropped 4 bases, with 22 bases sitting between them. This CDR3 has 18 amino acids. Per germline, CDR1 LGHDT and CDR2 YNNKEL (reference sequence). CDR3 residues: CASSPRWLGLTSTGELFF. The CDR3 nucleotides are TGTGCCAGCAGCCCAAGATGGCTAGGGCTAACCTCCACCGGGGAGCTGTTTTTT.

In DNA form, the CDR3 reads TGTGCCAGCAGCTTAGATTCAGGAAACTATGGCTACACCTTC. Encoded protein: CASSLDSGNYGYTF. The rearrangement uses TRBV7-2 and TRBJ1-2; the D is unclear. Germline CDR1 and CDR2: SGHTA and FQGNSA. Trimming took off 1 base at V and 2 bases at J, with 8 bases between the two ends. The CDR3 is 14 residues long.

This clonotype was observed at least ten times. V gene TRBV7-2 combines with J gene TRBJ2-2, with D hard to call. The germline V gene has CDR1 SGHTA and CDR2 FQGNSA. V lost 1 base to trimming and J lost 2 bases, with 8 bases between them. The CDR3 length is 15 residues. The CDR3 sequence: CASSLGGSNTGELFF. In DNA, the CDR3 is TGTGCCAGCAGCTTAGGAGGATCCAACACCGGGGAGCTGTTTTTT.

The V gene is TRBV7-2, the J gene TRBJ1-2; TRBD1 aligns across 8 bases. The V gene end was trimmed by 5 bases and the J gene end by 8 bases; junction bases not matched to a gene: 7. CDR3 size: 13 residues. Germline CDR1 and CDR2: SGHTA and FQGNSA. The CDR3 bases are TGTGCCAGCAGCCAATCAGGGGGCGCGGGCTACACCTTC. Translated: CASSQSGGAGYTF. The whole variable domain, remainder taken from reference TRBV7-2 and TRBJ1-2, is GAGVSQSPSNKVTEKGKDVELRCDPISGHTALYWYRQSLGQGLEFLIYFQGNSAPDKSGLPSDRFSAERTGGSVSTLTIQRTQQEDSAVYLCASSQSGGAGYTFGSGTRLTVV.

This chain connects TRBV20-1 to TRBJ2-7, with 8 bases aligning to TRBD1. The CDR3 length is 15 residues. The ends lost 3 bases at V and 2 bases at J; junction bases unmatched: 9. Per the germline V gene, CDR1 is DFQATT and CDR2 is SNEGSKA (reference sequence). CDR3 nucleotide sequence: TGCAGTGCTAGGGGGTCAGGACAGGGCGCCTACGAGCAGTACTTC. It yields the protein CSARGSGQGAYEQYF.